Each of the 18 T cell receptor beta chains below was sequenced from the same sample in a study of beta chain features in type 1 diabetes. Every isolated RNA sample was fully reverse transcribed, so sequencing captured expressed TCRB transcripts. Libraries were prepared by immunoSEQ multiplex PCR; TCRdb keeps only in-frame clonotypes and omits some of them. The data show roughly 450,000 clones, 11% seen once. The specimen was naive CD4+ T cells from blood. The receptor source for this set is a young woman in good health.

This clone appeared a few times. The rearrangement uses TRBV25-1 and TRBJ2-2; D gene ambiguous. V was pared by 4 bases and J by 0 bases, with 9 bases between. The CDR3 contains 15 residues. In germline, CDR1 is MGHDK, CDR2 SYGVNS. CDR3 in amino acids: CASSAPIANTGELFF. In DNA, the CDR3 is TGTGCCAGCAGTGCACCAATTGCGAACACCGGGGAGCTGTTTTTT.

The chain combines TRBV9 with TRBJ1-5; unclear D gene. The V gene's germline CDR1 is SGDLS and CDR2 YYNGEE. Trimming cost V 4 bases and J 12 bases, with 14 bases left between them. The CDR3 runs to 12 residues. The CDR3 DNA follows: TGTGCCAGCAGCCCGCCCGTCCCGCTCCAGCATTTT. It is translated as CASSPPVPLQHF.

The chain joins TRBV9 to TRBJ2-1; D is unresolved. Per the germline V gene, CDR1 is SGDLS and CDR2 is YYNGEE. The CDR3 is made up of 13 amino acids. Trimming removed 0 bases at V and 5 bases at J, with 6 bases between. CDR3 in DNA: TGTGCCAGCAGCGTAGATGTAAACAATGAGCAGTTCTTC. It codes for CASSVDVNNEQFF. Supplemented by reference TRBV9 and TRBJ2-1, the full variable domain reads DSGVTQTPKHLITATGQRVTLRCSPRSGDLSVYWYQQSLDQGLQFLIQYYNGEERAKGNILERFSAQQFPDLHSELNLSSLELGDSALYFCASSVDVNNEQFFGPGTRLTVL.

The rearrangement uses TRBV18 and TRBJ2-7; D gene ambiguous. The germline V gene encodes CDR1 KGHSH and CDR2 LQKENI. The length of the CDR3 is 14 residues. Between the trimmed V and J ends, which lost 3 bases and 3 bases, there was a span of 12 bases. In nucleotides, the CDR3 is TGTGCCAGCTCACCGGCGGTTGACGGCTACGAGCAGTACTTC. This encodes CASSPAVDGYEQYF.

The genes are TRBV6-5 and TRBJ1-1, with a possible D match to TRBD1 (5 bases). The CDR3 runs to 14 residues. Germline lookup yields CDR1 MNHEY and CDR2 SVGAGI. Trimming left V 2 bases short and J 4 bases short, with 11 bases between. CDR3 amino acids: CASSYLEGITEAFF. In DNA, the CDR3 is TGTGCCAGCAGTTACCTAGAGGGGATCACTGAAGCTTTCTTT.

This clone showed up just a few times. The chain links TRBV10-3 to TRBJ2-3; D uncertain. The germline gives CDR1 ENHRY, CDR2 SYGVKD. V shed 5 bases and J shed 0 bases, with 6 bases lying between them. This CDR3 is built from 13 residues. The DNA of the CDR3 is TGTGCCATCAGTTCGTGGAGCACAGATACGCAGTATTTT. It translates to CAISSWSTDTQYF.

This clone appeared a few times. The chain has TRBV29-1 and TRBJ1-1; D might be TRBD1 (6 bases). Looked up from germline, CDR1 is SQVTM and CDR2 is ANQGSEA. Trimming removed 3 bases at V and 4 bases at J, with 9 bases between. The CDR3 consists of 12 residues. The CDR3 coding sequence is TGCAGCGTTGACGAGGGGGTCACTGAAGCTTTCTTT. Its protein is CSVDEGVTEAFF.

The table lists this clone with a count of one. V usage is TRBV18 and J usage is TRBJ2-3; D is undetermined. Germline V CDR1 and CDR2: KGHSH, LQKENI. The V and J ends lost 1 base and 0 bases respectively, with 14 bases between them. The CDR3 spans 17 residues. CDR3 bases: TGTGCCAGCTCACCACAGTCTCTAGGGCCTAGCACAGATACGCAGTATTTT. It specifies CASSPQSLGPSTDTQYF.

The V gene is TRBV7-8, the J gene TRBJ2-2, with D uncertain. CDR1 and CDR2 from the germline V gene are SGHVS and FQNEAQ. Deletions cut 1 base from V and 0 bases from J, with 6 bases between. The CDR3 sequence is 15 residues long. CDR3 DNA: TGTGCCAGCAGCTTAGGAAGTACGAACACCGGGGAGCTGTTTTTT. It codes for CASSLGSTNTGELFF.

The genes are TRBV9 and TRBJ2-5; D ambiguous. In germline, CDR1 is SGDLS, CDR2 YYNGEE. This CDR3 is built from 14 residues. The V end was cut by 0 bases, the J end by 2 bases, with 8 bases between. This CDR3 reads CASSVGQLQETQYF. CDR3 sequence (DNA): TGTGCCAGCAGCGTAGGGCAGCTGCAAGAGACCCAGTACTTC. Full variable domain (outside the CDR3, taken from reference TRBV9 and TRBJ2-5): DSGVTQTPKHLITATGQRVTLRCSPRSGDLSVYWYQQSLDQGLQFLIQYYNGEERAKGNILERFSAQQFPDLHSELNLSSLELGDSALYFCASSVGQLQETQYFGPGTRLLVL.

The rearrangement links TRBV9 to TRBJ2-2; D possibly corresponds to TRBD2 (6 bases). This CDR3 region has 14 residues. Germline CDR1 is SGDLS and CDR2 is YYNGEE. V was clipped by 2 bases and J by 6 bases, with 11 bases between them. CDR3 DNA: TGTGCCAGCAGCGTTATCAGGGAGGCCGGGGAGCTGTTTTTT. It specifies CASSVIREAGELFF. Drawing the rest from reference TRBV9 and TRBJ2-2, the complete variable domain is DSGVTQTPKHLITATGQRVTLRCSPRSGDLSVYWYQQSLDQGLQFLIQYYNGEERAKGNILERFSAQQFPDLHSELNLSSLELGDSALYFCASSVIREAGELFFGEGSRLTVL.

This clone was found a few times. The chain employs TRBV6-6 and TRBJ2-1; 7 positions match TRBD1. The CDR3 loop spans 13 amino acids. The V and J ends lost 4 bases and 3 bases, in that order; junction bases with no gene match: 0. The germline gives CDR1 MNHNY, CDR2 SVGAGI (reference sequence). DNA for the CDR3: TGTGCCAGCAGTTGGGACAGCTACAATGAGCAGTTCTTC. Encoded protein: CASSWDSYNEQFF.

V is TRBV13 and J is TRBJ1-6; D is perhaps TRBD1 (5 bases). Trimming removed 7 bases from V and 11 bases from J, with 18 bases in between. The CDR3 covers 14 residues. Germline V CDR1 and CDR2: PRHDT, FYEKMQ (reference sequence). This CDR3 reads CASTLYRSKAPLHF. The CDR3 DNA is TGTGCCAGCACACTTTACAGGTCCAAGGCACCCCTCCACTTT.

This chain connects TRBV9 to TRBJ2-3; no clear D gene. The V gene lost 2 bases and the J gene lost 6 bases, with 10 bases spanning the gap. The CDR3 has 13 residues. Germline V gene sequence: CDR1 SGDLS, CDR2 YYNGEE. The CDR3, as DNA: TGTGCCAGCAGCGTCTCAAGTGTGGATACGCAGTATTTT. Translation: CASSVSSVDTQYF. The whole variable domain, remainder taken from reference TRBV9 and TRBJ2-3, is DSGVTQTPKHLITATGQRVTLRCSPRSGDLSVYWYQQSLDQGLQFLIQYYNGEERAKGNILERFSAQQFPDLHSELNLSSLELGDSALYFCASSVSSVDTQYFGPGTRLTVL.

The CDR3 here is CASSPRTGKGNTEAFF. The CDR3 nucleotides are TGCGCCAGCAGCCCTCGGACAGGGAAGGGGAACACTGAAGCTTTCTTT. The chain employs TRBV5-1 and TRBJ1-1; 8 bases match TRBD1. The CDR3 consists of 16 residues. V trimming: 4 bases; J trimming: 1 base; junction bases outside the gene matches: 9. Germline V gene lookup returns CDR1 SGHRS and CDR2 YFSETQ. The variable domain in full, with the rest retrieved from reference TRBV5-1 and TRBJ1-1, is KAGVTQTPRYLIKTRGQQVTLSCSPISGHRSVSWYQQTPGQGLQFLFEYFSETQRNKGNFPGRFSGRQFSNSRSEMNVSTLELGDSALYLCASSPRTGKGNTEAFFGQGTRLTVV.

This clone was observed a handful of times. This sequence joins TRBV6-5 and TRBJ1-2; 8 bases fit TRBD1. CDR1 and CDR2 from the germline V gene are MNHEY and SVGAGI. The V and J ends lost 4 bases and 0 bases, in that order; junction bases with no gene match: 4. This CDR3 region has 15 residues. The CDR3: CASSSIRGPNYGYTF. In DNA form, the CDR3 reads TGTGCCAGCAGTTCAATCAGGGGGCCTAACTATGGCTACACCTTC.

This clone has only a few counts. V gene TRBV5-4 combines with J gene TRBJ2-1; 9 bases agree with TRBD2. Losses at the gene ends were 4 bases for V and 6 bases for J; bases not matched to a gene: 8. The germline gives CDR1 SGHNT, CDR2 YYREEE (reference sequence). The CDR3 loop spans 15 amino acids. Written as DNA, the CDR3 is TGTGCCAGCAGCACTCCCGGGACTAGCAGCAATGAGCAGTTCTTC. Residues: CASSTPGTSSNEQFF.

This clone was seen more than once but under ten times. The rearrangement joins TRBV13 to TRBJ2-5; TRBD2 aligns across 7 bases. Germline V gene sequence: CDR1 PRHDT, CDR2 FYEKMQ (reference sequence). The length of the CDR3 is 14 residues. Germline trimming cut 1 base from V and 5 bases from J; bases unmatched to any gene: 4. The CDR3 region is CASSLDVRGETQYF. CDR3 nucleotides: TGTGCCAGCAGCTTAGACGTGCGGGGGGAGACCCAGTACTTC.